This TCR beta chain came from a study of cytotoxic CD8 clonotypes in ibrutinib-treated CLL. The CDR3 extends over 15 amino acids. The V gene's germline CDR1 is LGHNA and CDR2 YNFKEQ. V was trimmed by 4 bases and J by 12 bases, leaving 19 bases between them. Sequenced by immunoSEQ multiplex PCR; TCRdb stores in-frame clones only, minus some. This table has approximately 47,000 clones, 60% to 70% appearing once. The TCR originated in a human donor with chronic lymphocytic leukemia. The sequencing here drew on PBMCs, taken after 24 months of ibrutinib treatment. The V call is TRBV4-2, the J call TRBJ1-6, with D hard to call. The CDR3 DNA reads TGTGCCAGCAGCCGAAGCCTGGCCGGGAGGGAACCCCTCCACTTT. Its protein product is CASSRSLAGREPLHF.